The rows below give T cell receptor beta chains drawn from one sample of a study of vaccination and CD4 T cells after COVID-19. Their antigens remain unidentified. MiXCR, applied by TCRdb to the PCR reads, yields one record per CDR3 protein. The sample lists about 15,000 distinct CDR3 sequences, 50% to 55% occurring once. The sequenced sample was CD4+ T cells from blood, cultured in vitro. The receptor source for this set is a human donor who had recovered from COVID-19. The CDR3 runs from the conserved cysteine through the conserved F or W. The D gene is left open where the match is weak. Clone size is given for some rows only: seen once, a few or many times, or a class if the clone is expanded.

cdr3_nt cdr3_aa j_call v_call d_call clone_size
TGCAGTGCTAGACGGGCTAGCGGGAGTAATTCCGATACGCAGTATTTT CSARRASGSNSDTQYF TRBJ2-3 TRBV20-1 TRBD2 -
TGTGCCAGCAGTTACGGAGGGATCGAAAATTCACCCCTCCACTTT CASSYGGIENSPLHF TRBJ1-6 TRBV6-5 - few
TGTGCCACCAAGAATCCGGGACTAGCGGGAGCGATCTCCTACAATGAGCAGTTCTTC CATKNPGLAGAISYNEQFF TRBJ2-1 TRBV10-3 TRBD2 -
TGTGCCAGCCATGACAACGCAGGGCAGTATTTT CASHDNAGQYF TRBJ2-3 TRBV6-1 - -
TGCAGTGCTGGAATGCCTAGCGGGATCTTGGAGCAGTTCTTC CSAGMPSGILEQFF TRBJ2-1 TRBV20-1 TRBD2 few
TGCAGTGCTAGGAAGGCGGGGATTCAGTACTTC CSARKAGIQYF TRBJ2-4 TRBV20-1 - few
TGTGCCAGCAGGGGGACTAGCGGGACCAATGAGCAGTTCTTC CASRGTSGTNEQFF TRBJ2-1 TRBV27 TRBD2 few
TGTGCCAGCAGCTCCGGACAACGCTACGAGCAGTACTTC CASSSGQRYEQYF TRBJ2-7 TRBV7-2 - -
TGCGCCAGCAACCCCGGGACACAGGGTAACTATGGCTACACCTTC CASNPGTQGNYGYTF TRBJ1-2 TRBV5-1 - -
TGTGCCAGCCGTTCAGGGAGGATTCAGTTTTACGAGCAGTACTTC CASRSGRIQFYEQYF TRBJ2-7 TRBV6-2/TRBV6-3 - -
TGTGCCAGCAGTTCCCCCACGGGGGGAGGGTATGACTACACCTTC CASSSPTGGGYDYTF TRBJ1-2 TRBV28 - -
TGCAGTGCTAGAGGGGGGTCGGGCTATCAGCCCCAGCATTTT CSARGGSGYQPQHF TRBJ1-5 TRBV20-1 - few
TGTGCCAGCAGCCCCCAACGTGGCTGGAATGGCTATGGCTACACCTTC CASSPQRGWNGYGYTF TRBJ1-2 TRBV6-1 - few
TGCAGTGCTAGAACCAGCGGGAGATACACAGATACGCAGTATTTT CSARTSGRYTDTQYF TRBJ2-3 TRBV20-1 TRBD2 -
TGTGCCAGTAAAGGGACAGCGGTCTCTGGAAACACCATATATTTT CASKGTAVSGNTIYF TRBJ1-3 TRBV19 TRBD1 -
TGTGCCAGCAGCTTAGAGACCCTAAGGGTCTGGGCCAACGTCCTGACTTTC CASSLETLRVWANVLTF TRBJ2-6 TRBV7-2 - -
TGTGCCAGCAGCTTATGGCAGGGCACCGGGGAGCTGTTTTTT CASSLWQGTGELFF TRBJ2-2 TRBV7-3 - few
TGTGCCAGCGTCACTAGCGGGTATGGCGAGCAGTACTTC CASVTSGYGEQYF TRBJ2-7 TRBV6-1 TRBD2 -
TGTGCCAGCAGCCCCGGGACTAGCGGCAGCACAGATACGCAGTATTTT CASSPGTSGSTDTQYF TRBJ2-3 TRBV7-9 TRBD2 few
TGTGCCAGCAGCTTTTTGGGACAGTCCTACAATGAGCAGTTCTTC CASSFLGQSYNEQFF TRBJ2-1 TRBV5-6 TRBD1 -
TGCAGTGCTTCCCGGGACTTCACGAACACTGAAGCTTTCTTT CSASRDFTNTEAFF TRBJ1-1 TRBV20-1 - -
TGCAGTGCTTTTGGAGCCGGGGATAATTCACCCCTCCACTTT CSAFGAGDNSPLHF TRBJ1-6 TRBV20-1 - -
TGTGCCAGCAGCCAACAGACAGGGGCGGACACTGAAGCTTTCTTT CASSQQTGADTEAFF TRBJ1-1 TRBV5-8 TRBD1 -
TGCGCCAGCAGCTTAACTGGGACCCCCTACGAGCAGTACTTC CASSLTGTPYEQYF TRBJ2-7 TRBV5-1 - -
TGTGCCACCAGCAGAGGGGTGCCTAGCGGGAATAAACCCTACGAGCAGTACTTC CATSRGVPSGNKPYEQYF TRBJ2-7 TRBV15 TRBD2 -
TGTGCCAGCAGCTTGAAAGCGGGAGGCGGAGATACGCAGTATTTT CASSLKAGGGDTQYF TRBJ2-3 TRBV5-4 TRBD2 -
TGTGCCAGCAGCTTGGTTGGAAGGAGCACTGAAGCTTTCTTT CASSLVGRSTEAFF TRBJ1-1 TRBV7-2 - -
TGCAGTGCAATAGCGGGAGGGCCGCAAGAGACCCAGTACTTC CSAIAGGPQETQYF TRBJ2-5 TRBV20-1 TRBD2 -
TGCGCCAGCAGCCAATTGGGGATGAAAAGGGACAGGGGAGCCGACTCTGGAAACACCATATATTTT CASSQLGMKRDRGADSGNTIYF TRBJ1-3 TRBV4-1 TRBD1 -
TGCAGTGCCAGACAGGGTTTGTCGCCTGGCTACACCTTC CSARQGLSPGYTF TRBJ1-2 TRBV20-1 TRBD1 few
TGTGCCAGCAGTGAATATTTAGGGACAGGAGATGGCTACACCTTC CASSEYLGTGDGYTF TRBJ1-2 TRBV25-1 TRBD1 -
TGCAGTGCTAGATTCCCTGGCAGGGGCTACGAGCAGTACTTC CSARFPGRGYEQYF TRBJ2-7 TRBV20-1 - -
TGCAGTGCCGCAGGAGCGAACGAGCAGTACTTC CSAAGANEQYF TRBJ2-7 TRBV20-1 - once
TGTGCCAGCAGTCCGACAGGGACCAGCCTCCACGAGCAGTACTTC CASSPTGTSLHEQYF TRBJ2-7 TRBV7-9 TRBD1 -
TGTGCCACCAGACCACCAGGGCTAGATTACACTGAAGCTTTCTTT CATRPPGLDYTEAFF TRBJ1-1 TRBV15 - -
TGTGCCAGCAGCTTACAGGGTCACACTGAAGCTTTCTTT CASSLQGHTEAFF TRBJ1-1 TRBV7-2 - -
TGCGCCAGCAGCTTAAGAACCGCAGAGTTTTCTGGGGCCAACGTCCTGACTTTC CASSLRTAEFSGANVLTF TRBJ2-6 TRBV5-1 - -
TGTGCCACCAGCAGAGATAAGGGGAGCTCCTATAATTCACCCCTCCACTTT CATSRDKGSSYNSPLHF TRBJ1-6 TRBV15 - -
TGTGCCAGTACCCCAACAGGGGGCGGACAGCCCCAGCATTTT CASTPTGGGQPQHF TRBJ1-5 TRBV19 TRBD1 -
TGTGCCAGCAGCTTAGGACAGGGGGCACCCACTGAAGCTTTCTTT CASSLGQGAPTEAFF TRBJ1-1 TRBV7-9 TRBD1 -
TGCAGTGCTATGCAGGGGGGGATCGACAGCAATCAGCCCCAGCATTTT CSAMQGGIDSNQPQHF TRBJ1-5 TRBV20-1 TRBD1 few
TGTGCCACCAGGACGGTTAACACTGAAGCTTTCTTT CATRTVNTEAFF TRBJ1-1 TRBV10-3 - -
TGCAGTGCTAGAGATCTGGGGACCGGGAGGACTGAAGCTTTCTTT CSARDLGTGRTEAFF TRBJ1-1 TRBV20-1 - -
TGTGCCACCGTCGGTCGGAGTTTGGCCGGGGAGCTGTTTTTT CATVGRSLAGELFF TRBJ2-2 TRBV15 - -
TGTGCCAGTAGTATGCTGAGAGGAAGCACAGATACGCAGTATTTT CASSMLRGSTDTQYF TRBJ2-3 TRBV19 - -
TGTGCCAGCAGACAGGGACGGGATGGCTACACCTTC CASRQGRDGYTF TRBJ1-2 TRBV27 - few
TGTGCCAGCAGCAGGGACCACACCGGGGAGCTGTTTTTT CASSRDHTGELFF TRBJ2-2 TRBV2 - few
TGTGCCAGCAGCAATGAGTCGTTGGACAGGGCTTACACTGAAGCTTTCTTT CASSNESLDRAYTEAFF TRBJ1-1 TRBV21-1 - -
TGTGCCAGCAGCCTTCTGGGGGCGAACACTGAAGCTTTCTTT CASSLLGANTEAFF TRBJ1-1 TRBV7-3 - -
TGCAGTGCTAGACCCCGGTTCCCCAATAATTCACCCCTCCACTTT CSARPRFPNNSPLHF TRBJ1-6 TRBV20-1 - -
TGTGCCAGTAGGCGTCGGCCTTCCCAGGACAATCAGCCCCAGCATTTT CASRRRPSQDNQPQHF TRBJ1-5 TRBV19 - -